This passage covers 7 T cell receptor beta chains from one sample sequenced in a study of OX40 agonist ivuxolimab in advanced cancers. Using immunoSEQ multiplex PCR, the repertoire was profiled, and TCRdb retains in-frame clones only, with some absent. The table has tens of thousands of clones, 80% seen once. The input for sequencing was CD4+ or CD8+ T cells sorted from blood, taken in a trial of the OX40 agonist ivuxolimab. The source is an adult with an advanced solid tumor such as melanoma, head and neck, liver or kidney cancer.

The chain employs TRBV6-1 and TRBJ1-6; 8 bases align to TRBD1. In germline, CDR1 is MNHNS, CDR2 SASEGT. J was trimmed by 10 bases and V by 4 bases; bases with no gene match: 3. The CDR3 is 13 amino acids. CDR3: CASSVTGDSPLHF. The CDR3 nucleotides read TGTGCCAGCAGTGTGACAGGGGACTCACCCCTCCACTTT.

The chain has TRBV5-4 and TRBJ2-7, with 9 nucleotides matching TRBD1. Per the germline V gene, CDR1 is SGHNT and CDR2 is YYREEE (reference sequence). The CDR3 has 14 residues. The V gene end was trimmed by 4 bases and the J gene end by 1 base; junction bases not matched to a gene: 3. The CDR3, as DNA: TGTGCCAGCAGCGAGACAGGGGGGTCCTACGAGCAGTACTTC. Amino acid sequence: CASSETGGSYEQYF.

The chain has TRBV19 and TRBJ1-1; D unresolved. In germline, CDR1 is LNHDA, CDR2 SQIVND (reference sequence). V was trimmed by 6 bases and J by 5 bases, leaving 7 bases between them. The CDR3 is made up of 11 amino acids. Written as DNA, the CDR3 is TGTGCCAGTAGCGGGGTAACTGAAGCTTTCTTT. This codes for CASSGVTEAFF.

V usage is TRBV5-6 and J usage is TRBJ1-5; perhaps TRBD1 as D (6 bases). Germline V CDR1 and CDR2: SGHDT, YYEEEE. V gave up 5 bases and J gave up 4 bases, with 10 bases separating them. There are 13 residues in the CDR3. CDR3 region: CASSSTGNQPQHF. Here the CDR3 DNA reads TGTGCCAGCAGTTCTACAGGGAATCAGCCCCAGCATTTT.

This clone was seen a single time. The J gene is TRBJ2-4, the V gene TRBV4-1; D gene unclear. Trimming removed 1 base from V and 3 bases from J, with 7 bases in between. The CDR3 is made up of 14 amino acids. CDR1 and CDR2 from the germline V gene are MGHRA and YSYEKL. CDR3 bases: TGCGCCAGCAGCCAAGGACTGGTCAAAAACATTCAGTACTTC. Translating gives CASSQGLVKNIQYF.

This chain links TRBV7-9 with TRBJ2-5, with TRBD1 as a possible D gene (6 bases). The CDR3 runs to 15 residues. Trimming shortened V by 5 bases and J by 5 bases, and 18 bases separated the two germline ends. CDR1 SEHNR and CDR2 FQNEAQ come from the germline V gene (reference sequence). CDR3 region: CASSRDRSLWETQYF. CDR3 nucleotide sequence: TGTGCCAGCAGCCGAGACAGGTCCCTTTGGGAGACCCAGTACTTC. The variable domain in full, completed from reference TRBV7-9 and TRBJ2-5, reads DTGVSQNPRHKITKRGQNVTFRCDPISEHNRLYWYRQTLGQGPEFLTYFQNEAQLEKSRLLSDRFSAERPKGSFSTLEIQRTEQGDSAMYLCASSRDRSLWETQYFGPGTRLLVL.

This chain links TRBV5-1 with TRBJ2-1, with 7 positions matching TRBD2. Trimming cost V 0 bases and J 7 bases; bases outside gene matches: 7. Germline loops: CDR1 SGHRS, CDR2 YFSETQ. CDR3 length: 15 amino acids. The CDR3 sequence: CASSLGSGGGNEQFF. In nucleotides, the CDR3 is TGCGCCAGCAGCTTGGGATCGGGAGGAGGGAATGAGCAGTTCTTC. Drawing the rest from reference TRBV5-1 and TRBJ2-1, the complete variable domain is KAGVTQTPRYLIKTRGQQVTLSCSPISGHRSVSWYQQTPGQGLQFLFEYFSETQRNKGNFPGRFSGRQFSNSRSEMNVSTLELGDSALYLCASSLGSGGGNEQFFGPGTRLTVL.